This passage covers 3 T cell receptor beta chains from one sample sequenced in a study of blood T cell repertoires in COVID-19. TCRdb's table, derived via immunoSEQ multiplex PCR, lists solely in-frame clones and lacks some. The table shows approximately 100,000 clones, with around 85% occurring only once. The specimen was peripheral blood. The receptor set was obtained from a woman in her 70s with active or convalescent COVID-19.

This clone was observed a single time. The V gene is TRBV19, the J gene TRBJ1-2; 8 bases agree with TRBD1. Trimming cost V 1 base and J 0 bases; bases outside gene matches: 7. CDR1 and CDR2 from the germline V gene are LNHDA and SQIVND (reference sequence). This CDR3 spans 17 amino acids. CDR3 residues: CASSIGPDRASNYGYTF. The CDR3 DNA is TGTGCCAGTAGTATAGGTCCGGACAGGGCTTCTAACTATGGCTACACCTTC.

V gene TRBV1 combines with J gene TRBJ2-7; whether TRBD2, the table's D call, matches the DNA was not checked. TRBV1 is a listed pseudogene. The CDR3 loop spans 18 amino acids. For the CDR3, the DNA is TGCACCAGCAGCCAAGGGCCAGGGGGGACTAGCGGTTCCTACGAGCAGTACTTC. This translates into CTSSQGPGGTSGSYEQYF.

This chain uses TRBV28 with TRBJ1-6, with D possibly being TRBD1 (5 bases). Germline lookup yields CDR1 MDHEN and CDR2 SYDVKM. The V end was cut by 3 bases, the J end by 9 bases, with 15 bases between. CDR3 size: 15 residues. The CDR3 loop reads CASSLERGLVSPLHF. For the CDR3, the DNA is TGTGCCAGCAGTTTGGAGCGGGGCCTTGTTTCACCCCTCCACTTT.